The clone carrying this TCR beta chain has just a few counts. The repertoire was sequenced with immunoSEQ multiplex PCR; TCRdb's copy has only in-frame clones and lacks some. The data show about 130,000 clones, about 93% seen once. Germline CDR1 reads SQVTM; CDR2 reads ANQGSEA. The J segment lost 5 bases and the V segment lost 3 bases, leaving 2 bases of the junction unmatched. The CDR3 is 12 residues long. The data belong to a study of OX40 agonist ivuxolimab in advanced cancers. Study at large: Aged about 20 to 80 with a mean of approximately 60 years, they were almost 85% male.

This receptor was identified in an adult with an advanced solid tumor such as melanoma, head and neck, liver or kidney cancer. V and J are TRBV29-1 and TRBJ1-1, with 8 nucleotides matching TRBD1. Sequenced material: CD4+ or CD8+ T cells sorted from blood, taken in a trial of the OX40 agonist ivuxolimab. CDR3 sequence reads: CSVDRGRTEAFF. The CDR3 bases are TGCAGCGTTGACAGGGGGCGAACTGAAGCTTTCTTT.